These 27 T cell receptor beta chains were sequenced from one sample in a study of Ad26.COV2.S vaccination and SARS-CoV-2 variants. The assay was immunoSEQ multiplex PCR, and TCRdb's table has in-frame clones only and misses some. The table has approximately 350,000 clones, roughly 80% seen once. Treatment described: around 19 received Ad26.COV2.S at low or high dose, single or two shots; 5 received placebo; per-sample allocation not given. The investigators took samples on day 63 after the first vaccine or placebo injection. Sequenced material: peripheral blood, taken in a trial of Ad26.COV2.S vaccine versus placebo. These receptors were obtained from a person between 18 and 60 years old who received the Ad26.COV2.S COVID-19 vaccine or a placebo.

V gene TRBV12-3 or TRBV12-4 combines with J gene TRBJ2-1, with D perhaps TRBD2 (6 bases). The CDR3 length is 12 residues. V lost 5 bases and J lost 13, with 15 bases in between. The CDR3, as DNA: TGTGCCAGCAGTCGCCGCCGGGACTTTCAGTTCTTC. This gives the protein CASSRRRDFQFF.

The rearrangement uses TRBV2 and TRBJ1-1; D not certain. Trimming stripped 2 bases from V and 1 base from J, with 14 bases between. Germline assignment: CDR1 SNHLY and CDR2 FYNNEI. CDR3 length: 16 residues. This CDR3 reads CASSELREIGNTEAFF. The CDR3 nucleotides read TGTGCCAGCAGTGAACTTCGGGAGATCGGGAACACTGAAGCTTTCTTT. Together with reference TRBV2 and TRBJ1-1, the CDR3 gives the full variable domain: EPEVTQTPSHQVTQMGQEVILRCVPISNHLYFYWYRQILGQKVEFLVSFYNNEISEKSEIFDDQFSVERPDGSNFTLKIRSTKLEDSAMYFCASSELREIGNTEAFFGQGTRLTVV.

The chain recombines TRBV7-9 with TRBJ2-5; no clear D. The CDR3 totals 12 residues. Trimming took 1 base from V and 3 from J, leaving 3 bases between them. Germline assignment: CDR1 SEHNR and CDR2 FQNEAQ (reference sequence). The chain's CDR3 is CASSLVEETQYF. CDR3 sequence (DNA): TGTGCCAGCAGCTTAGTAGAAGAGACCCAGTACTTC.

The rearrangement uses TRBV2 and TRBJ2-2; D gene ambiguous. The CDR3 sequence is 14 residues long. Germline values: CDR1 SNHLY, CDR2 FYNNEI. Trimming removed 6 bases at V and 1 base at J, with 9 bases between. The CDR3 DNA sequence: TGTGCCAGCAGCGGTGACTGGAACACCGGGGAGCTGTTTTTT. Translated: CASSGDWNTGELFF.

The rearrangement links TRBV5-4 to TRBJ2-3; D may be TRBD2 (6 bases). The CDR3 length is 16 residues. The V end lost 0 bases, the J end lost 0 bases, and 11 bases lay between the germline ends. In germline, CDR1 is SGHNT, CDR2 YYREEE (reference sequence). The CDR3 region is CASSLGLATSTDTQYF. DNA for the CDR3: TGTGCCAGCAGCTTGGGTCTAGCGACTAGCACAGATACGCAGTATTTT.

This clone was seen once. The V call is TRBV3-1 (or the pseudogene TRBV3-2), the J call TRBJ1-2; tentative D call: TRBD1 (6 bases). This CDR3 contains 14 residues. Trimming shortened V by 4 bases and J by 8 bases, and 17 bases separated the two germline ends. Germline lookup yields CDR1 LGHDT and CDR2 YNNKEL (reference sequence). CDR3 protein: CASSPQRGAGGYTF. CDR3 nucleotide sequence: TGTGCCAGCAGCCCCCAACGGGGGGCTGGAGGCTACACCTTC.

The V and J genes are TRBV29-1 and TRBJ1-1; D ambiguous. Germline assignment: CDR1 SQVTM and CDR2 ANQGSEA. V lost 6 bases to trimming and J lost 4 bases, with 6 bases between them. This CDR3 spans 10 amino acids. CDR3 sequence (DNA): TGCAGCGTACGGGGCACTGAAGCTTTCTTT. This gives the protein CSVRGTEAFF.

V and J are TRBV7-9 and TRBJ2-7; no clear D gene. The V gene lost 3 bases and the J gene lost 5 bases, with 5 bases spanning the gap. The CDR3 spans 11 residues. Germline lookup yields CDR1 SEHNR and CDR2 FQNEAQ (reference sequence). This CDR3 is CASSLMDEQYF. The CDR3 coding sequence is TGTGCCAGCAGCTTGATGGACGAGCAGTACTTC.

The chain has TRBV7-9 and TRBJ2-7; D possibly corresponds to TRBD2 (5 bases). This CDR3 has 15 amino acids. V shed 5 bases and J shed 4 bases, with 18 bases lying between them. CDR1 SEHNR and CDR2 FQNEAQ come from the germline V gene (reference sequence). The CDR3, as DNA: TGTGCCAGCAGCCGACGGGGAACTAGTCCTTACGAGCAGTACTTC. This encodes CASSRRGTSPYEQYF.

This chain uses TRBV5-1 with TRBJ2-7; 7 positions match TRBD2. The germline V gene encodes CDR1 SGHRS and CDR2 YFSETQ. This CDR3 comprises 13 residues. The J segment lost 2 bases and the V segment lost 5 bases, leaving 4 bases of the junction unmatched. CDR3 coding DNA: TGCGCCAGCAGAGTAGGGAGGGCCTACGAGCAGTACTTC. As protein: CASRVGRAYEQYF.

The chain joins TRBV24-1 to TRBJ2-1; 11 nucleotides agree with TRBD2. This CDR3 is built from 16 residues. The germline CDR1 and CDR2 sequences are KGHDR and SFDVKD. The V gene end was trimmed by 3 bases and the J gene end by 5 bases; junction bases not matched to a gene: 5. The CDR3 sequence is CATSDPGTSGNNEQFF. CDR3 nucleotides: TGTGCCACCAGTGATCCGGGGACTAGCGGTAACAATGAGCAGTTCTTC.

V and J are TRBV11-2 and TRBJ2-5; D is uncertain. CDR3 length: 14 residues. The germline gives CDR1 SGHAT, CDR2 FQNNGV. The ends were cut back, 2 bases at V and 4 bases at J, with 11 bases in the middle. CDR3 sequence (DNA): TGTGCCAGCAGCTTACGTCCCCTGGGAGAGACCCAGTACTTC. As protein: CASSLRPLGETQYF.

The chain uses TRBV7-9 and TRBJ1-2; D unresolved. Trimming took off 5 bases at V and 14 bases at J, with 18 bases between the two ends. The CDR3 covers 12 residues. Germline V gives CDR1 SEHNR, CDR2 FQNEAQ (reference sequence). The CDR3 coding sequence is TGTGCCAGCAGCAGCAACCGCCGAGAGAGAACCTTC. Translation: CASSSNRRERTF.

The chain recombines TRBV11-3 with TRBJ2-1; 11 bases map to TRBD2. CDR3 size: 18 residues. Losses at the gene ends were 5 bases for V and 6 bases for J; bases not matched to a gene: 15. Germline CDR1 is SGHNT and CDR2 is YENEEA. The CDR3 here is CASSKRGLAGGRGNEQFF. CDR3 sequence (DNA): TGTGCCAGCAGCAAGAGAGGGTTAGCGGGAGGGCGGGGCAATGAGCAGTTCTTC.

The chain combines TRBV9 with TRBJ2-3, with TRBD1 as a possible D gene (5 bases). CDR1 and CDR2 from the germline V gene are SGDLS and YYNGEE. The CDR3 has 15 residues. The V end lost 0 bases, the J end lost 3 bases, and 11 bases lay between the germline ends. Written as DNA, the CDR3 is TGTGCCAGCAGCGTAGAAGGACAATATACAGATACGCAGTATTTT. Amino acid sequence: CASSVEGQYTDTQYF.

The chain uses TRBV19 and TRBJ2-3, with TRBD2 identical over 14 bases. The CDR3 has 20 amino acids. Germline V gene sequence: CDR1 LNHDA, CDR2 SQIVND (reference sequence). Losses at the gene ends were 5 bases for V and 11 bases for J; bases not matched to a gene: 24. CDR3 loop: CASSPMGLAGARTWEIRQYF. Here the CDR3 DNA reads TGTGCCAGTAGTCCGATGGGACTAGCGGGGGCTAGAACGTGGGAGATCAGGCAGTATTTT.

The chain uses TRBV7-2 and TRBJ1-2; no clear D. Trimming took 4 bases from V and 6 from J, leaving 15 bases between them. This CDR3 comprises 14 residues. CDR1 and CDR2 from the germline V gene are SGHTA and FQGNSA. For the CDR3, the DNA is TGTGCCAGCAGCTCCCTAGCCGGGAGGGATGGCTACACCTTC. Translation gives CASSSLAGRDGYTF.

CDR3 nucleotide sequence: TGTGCCAGCAGCTCCCCACCATTCGGGGAGCTGTTTTTT. Translated: CASSSPPFGELFF. The V and J genes are TRBV7-3 and TRBJ2-2; D unclear. The CDR3 covers 13 residues. Germline V lookup: CDR1 SGHTA, CDR2 FQGTGA. Between the trimmed V and J ends, which lost 4 bases and 7 bases, there was a span of 10 bases.

The chain links TRBV4-2 to TRBJ2-3; 15 positions match TRBD2. The length of the CDR3 is 19 residues. With V trimmed by 4 bases and J by 1 base, 9 bases remained unmatched. CDR1 and CDR2 (germline): LGHNA, YNFKEQ. In DNA form, the CDR3 reads TGTGCCAGCAGCCCCTTGGGACTAGCGGGAGGACCCGGCACAGATACGCAGTATTTT. This sequence encodes CASSPLGLAGGPGTDTQYF.

This clone was counted between two and nine times. The same CDR3 also results from other DNA sequences found in this sample. The chain carries TRBV4-1 and TRBJ2-7; D ambiguous. The CDR3 has 11 residues. Germline V gives CDR1 MGHRA, CDR2 YSYEKL. V dropped 5 bases and J dropped 3 bases, with 5 bases sitting between them. The CDR3: CASSSNYEQYF. The CDR3 nucleotides are TGCGCCAGCAGCTCCAACTACGAGCAGTACTTC.

Only one count was recorded for this clone. The chain's CDR3 is CASSVTSGAYNEQFF. The CDR3 bases are TGTGCCAGCAGCGTCACTAGCGGGGCCTACAATGAGCAGTTCTTC. The chain employs TRBV3-1 (or the pseudogene TRBV3-2) and TRBJ2-1, with TRBD2 matching over 10 bases. The V gene's germline CDR1 is LGHDT and CDR2 YNNKEL (reference sequence). The V gene end was trimmed by 5 bases and the J gene end by 2 bases; junction bases not matched to a gene: 3. The CDR3 is 15 residues long.

The genes are TRBV7-9 and TRBJ2-2; D is uncertain. The germline V gene encodes CDR1 SEHNR and CDR2 FQNEAQ (reference sequence). The CDR3 has 12 amino acids. V was trimmed by 10 bases and J by 5 bases, leaving 11 bases between them. The CDR3 DNA follows: TGTGCCATCGTACTTGGAACCGGGGAGCTGTTTTTT. Its protein product is CAIVLGTGELFF.

V usage is TRBV12-5 and J usage is TRBJ2-3, with a possible D match to TRBD2 (7 bases). V was clipped by 1 base and J by 0 bases, with 14 bases between them. Germline V gene lookup returns CDR1 LGHNT and CDR2 FRNRAP. The CDR3 is 17 residues long. The CDR3, as DNA: TGTGCTAGTGGTTTGGACAGGGAGGGGGTTAGCACAGATACGCAGTATTTT. It codes for CASGLDREGVSTDTQYF.

The rearrangement links TRBV10-3 to TRBJ2-7; TRBD1 matches 10 bases. The CDR3 spans 14 residues. Germline V gene lookup returns CDR1 ENHRY and CDR2 SYGVKD. V lost 6 bases to trimming and J lost 2 bases; unmatched junction nucleotides: 4. The CDR3 reads CAISPGQGTYEQYF. The CDR3 nucleotides read TGTGCCATCAGCCCGGGACAGGGGACCTACGAGCAGTACTTC.

This clone has more than one count but fewer than ten. The chain employs TRBV6-4 and TRBJ2-1; possible D gene TRBD1, 5 bases. This CDR3 is built from 13 residues. Germline-derived CDR1 and CDR2 are MRHNA and SNTAGT. Trimming stripped 2 bases from V and 9 bases from J, with 11 bases between. The CDR3 region has the DNA TGTGCCAGCAGTGACGGGGCTAACCTTGAGCAGTTCTTC. Encoded protein: CASSDGANLEQFF.

The chain joins TRBV27 to TRBJ2-1; possibly TRBD2 for D (7 bases). In germline, CDR1 is MNHEY, CDR2 SMNVEV (reference sequence). Trimming left V 5 bases short and J 13 bases short, with 15 bases between. This CDR3 comprises 12 residues. This CDR3 is CASSGVGGPQFF. In nucleotides, the CDR3 is TGTGCCAGCAGTGGCGTGGGGGGGCCTCAGTTCTTC.

The rearrangement links TRBV6-5 to TRBJ1-6; D uncertain. There are 15 residues in the CDR3. V shed 3 bases and J shed 7 bases, with 13 bases lying between them. CDR1 is MNHEY and CDR2 is SVGAGI in the germline V gene. This chain's CDR3 is CASSYRFLGNSPLHF. The CDR3 region has the DNA TGTGCCAGCAGTTATAGGTTCTTGGGCAATTCACCCCTCCACTTT.